This T cell receptor beta chain originates from a study of T cells in Graves' hyperthyroidism and ophthalmopathy. Broader study findings: Most thyroid clonotypes with frequency above 0.001 were detected in blood.

This clonotype has at least ten counts. Antigen specificity is unknown. TCR beta CDR3 sequences were amplified from RNA transcripts. First-round RT-PCR targeting the TCR CDR3 was performed with the HTBI primer set. A single record per CDR3 protein comes from TCRdb applying MiXCR to the multiplex PCR reads. Among hundreds of thousands of distinct CDR3 sequences listed, about 15% were seen once. It was uncontrolled infection, other autoimmune disease, pregnancy or lactation that excluded patients. Fresh 10 ml peripheral blood yielded PBMCs. The CDR3 runs to 14 residues. The germline gives CDR1 MDHEN, CDR2 SYDVKM. Trimming pared 6 bases from V and 7 bases from J, leaving 19 bases between.

This clonotype was sampled from a woman younger than 35 with Graves' ophthalmopathy. The sample consisted of blood. V is TRBV28 and J is TRBJ2-7; D unresolved. CDR3 in amino acids: CASSSFRPVLEQYF. The CDR3 region has the DNA TGTGCCAGCAGCTCTTTCCGTCCAGTGTTAGAGCAGTACTTC.